Each of the 21 T cell receptor beta chains below was sequenced from the same sample in a study of regulatory T cells in long-lasting Graves disease. The TCR beta library used iRepertoire HTBI primers with Arm-PCR amplification of CDR3. MiXCR was run by TCRdb on the multiplex PCR reads, yielding one entry per CDR3 protein. The table shows a few hundred thousand distinct CDR3 sequences, with approximately 10% occurring only once. Time point reported: newly diagnosed GD, antithyroid drugs for less than 3 months. Construction of the TCR library relied on RNA isolated from PBMCs. These data also formed part of another study, on T cells in Graves' hyperthyroidism and ophthalmopathy.

The material sequenced was peripheral blood mononuclear cells (PBMCs), taken at new diagnosis, from a patient treated with antithyroid drugs. The receptors come from a woman younger than 30 with Graves disease.

This clonotype was recorded many times. The gene calls are TRBV6-2 or TRBV6-3 and TRBJ2-7; 7 bases fit TRBD2. J gave up 4 bases and V 4 bases, and 10 bases lay outside the gene matches. The CDR3 length is 15 residues. Germline CDR1 and CDR2: MNHEY and SVGEGT. DNA for the CDR3: TGTGCCAGCAGTTCCGCGGGAGTGGGGCGTTACGAGCAGTACGTC. It yields the protein CASSSAGVGRYEQYV.

In its sample, this clonotype was seen many times. The rearrangement links TRBV15 to TRBJ2-1; no clear D gene. Per the germline V gene, CDR1 is LNHNV and CDR2 is YYDKDF (reference sequence). The CDR3 extends over 14 amino acids. V lost 0 bases and J lost 6, with 9 bases in between. The CDR3 DNA follows: TGTGCCACCAGCAGAGAAGCCAGGCCCAATGAGCAGTTCTTC. The encoded protein is CATSREARPNEQFF.

This clonotype was recorded many times. This rearrangement joins TRBV29-1 to TRBJ2-3, with 14 nucleotides matching TRBD2. This CDR3 has 18 residues. Trimming removed 2 bases from V and 1 base from J; junction bases left unmatched: 8. In germline, CDR1 is SQVTM, CDR2 ANQGSEA. CDR3 residues: CSVELGLAGVYGTDTQYF. CDR3 nucleotide sequence: TGCAGCGTTGAATTGGGACTAGCGGGAGTATACGGCACAGATACGCAGTATTTT.

This clonotype was seen many times. The V and J genes are TRBV4-2 and TRBJ1-5; possibly TRBD1 for D (5 bases). Germline V lookup: CDR1 LGHNA, CDR2 YNFKEQ. The V gene lost 0 bases and the J gene lost 6 bases, with 12 bases spanning the gap. The CDR3 has 15 residues. CDR3 amino acids: CASSQEGQGVQPQHF. CDR3 DNA: TGTGCCAGCAGCCAAGAGGGCCAAGGGGTTCAGCCCCAGCATTTT.

As concerns this clonotype: This may come from a read error, since a much larger clone is one base off. The chain is built from TRBV27 and TRBJ2-7; D may correspond to TRBD1 or TRBD2 (5 bases each). Per the germline V gene, CDR1 is MNHEY and CDR2 is SMNVEV (reference sequence). CDR3 size: 14 residues. As DNA, the CDR3 is TGTGCCGGCAGCCTAGATATTACTGGGGGCGAGCAGTACTTC. Amino acid sequence: CAGSLDITGGEQYF.

This clonotype occurred a few times. The chain is built from TRBV27 and TRBJ2-1; D is unclear. Germline V gives CDR1 MNHEY, CDR2 SMNVEV (reference sequence). This CDR3 region has 15 residues. V lost 7 bases to trimming and J lost 2 bases, with 15 bases between them. CDR3 in amino acids: CASNYGRTAYNEQFF. CDR3 bases: TGTGCCAGCAACTACGGACGGACGGCCTACAATGAGCAGTTCTTC.

This clonotype was seen more than once but under ten times. The chain couples TRBV7-9 to TRBJ2-2, with D perhaps matching TRBD1 (5 bases). Germline V gives CDR1 SEHNR, CDR2 FQNEAQ (reference sequence). The CDR3 extends over 14 amino acids. Deletions cut 0 bases from V and 7 bases from J, with 9 bases between. The DNA for the CDR3 is TGTGCCAGCAGCTTAGCGGGGCAGATCGGGGAGCTGTTTTTT. Translated: CASSLAGQIGELFF.

The chain uses TRBV13 and TRBJ2-3, with D tentatively TRBD2 (5 bases). Germline V CDR1 and CDR2: PRHDT, FYEKMQ (reference sequence). Trimming shortened V by 1 base and J by 0 bases, and 11 bases separated the two germline ends. The CDR3 spans 16 residues. In nucleotides, the CDR3 is TGTGCCAGCAGCTTAGAAGCAGCGGTTAGCACAGATACGCAGTATTTT. Translation: CASSLEAAVSTDTQYF. Looking up the rest from reference TRBV13 and TRBJ2-3 gives the full variable domain: AAGVIQSPRHLIKEKRETATLKCYPIPRHDTVYWYQQGPGQDPQFLISFYEKMQSDKGSIPDRFSAQQFSDYHSELNMSSLELGDSALYFCASSLEAAVSTDTQYFGPGTRLTVL.

The genes are TRBV5-1 and TRBJ1-4; no clear D gene. The length of the CDR3 is 14 residues. The V and J ends lost 2 bases and 5 bases respectively, with 10 bases between them. CDR1 is SGHRS, CDR2 YFSETQ, per germline. The DNA for the CDR3 is TGCGCCAGCAGCTTCTCGTTGGGAAATGAAAAACTGTTTTTT. Encoded protein: CASSFSLGNEKLFF.

This clonotype showed up many times. The chain joins TRBV20-1 to TRBJ2-3; D gene unclear. The germline V and J ends were trimmed by 3 bases and 0 bases, with 7 bases remaining between them. CDR3 length: 13 residues. Looked up from germline, CDR1 is DFQATT and CDR2 is SNEGSKA (reference sequence). This CDR3 is CSARDTSTDTQYF. CDR3 DNA sequence: TGCAGTGCTAGGGATACTAGCACAGATACGCAGTATTTT.

Turning to this clonotype: The germline gene is not matched at one end of the junction; a read error may be the cause. V gene TRBV7-2 combines with J gene TRBJ2-1; 8 nucleotides align to TRBD2. The CDR3 runs to 17 residues. CDR1 SGHTA and CDR2 FQGNSA come from the germline V gene. This CDR3 reads CASSLFARGVSCNEQSF. The DNA of the CDR3 is TGTGCCAGCAGCTTATTTGCGCGGGGGGTTTCGTGCAATGAGCAGTCCTTC. Filled out from reference TRBV7-2 and TRBJ2-1, the complete variable domain reads GAGVSQSPSNKVTEKGKDVELRCDPISGHTALYWYRQSLGQGLEFLIYFQGNSAPDKSGLPSDRFSAERTGGSVSTLTIQRTQQEDSAVYLCASSLFARGVSCNEQSFGPGTRLTVL.

The CDR3 DNA is TGCAGCGTTGAAGATGAGGTAGCGGGGGGGCCTCGAGAGACCCAGTACTTC. It encodes CSVEDEVAGGPRETQYF. The rearrangement joins TRBV29-1 to TRBJ2-5; TRBD2 agrees at 11 bases. Germline V lookup: CDR1 SQVTM, CDR2 ANQGSEA. The CDR3 consists of 17 residues. V shed 0 bases and J 4 bases; nucleotides not matched to a gene: 10.

Ten or more counts support this clonotype. V and J are TRBV30 and TRBJ2-2; D possibly uses TRBD1 or TRBD2 (6 bases each). V was clipped by 2 bases and J by 5 bases, with 12 bases between them. The germline V gene encodes CDR1 GTSNPN and CDR2 SVGIG (reference sequence). There are 14 residues in the CDR3. The CDR3 DNA follows: TGTGCCTGGAGTTCGGGGGCTCGGACCGGGGAGCTGTTTTTT. Protein product: CAWSSGARTGELFF.

This clonotype was counted at least ten times. This chain uses TRBV20-1 with TRBJ2-7, with 9 bases that match TRBD2. CDR3 size: 14 residues. Germline-derived CDR1 and CDR2 are DFQATT and SNEGSKA (reference sequence). V was clipped by 3 bases and J by 5 bases; unmatched bases: 8. CDR3 loop: CSASEAGGIHEQYF. The CDR3, as DNA: TGCAGTGCTAGCGAGGCGGGAGGGATCCACGAGCAGTACTTC.

This clonotype was found many times. CDR3 DNA sequence: TGTGCCAGCAGCGCCCGGGTAGCGGGGGAAGATACGCAGTATTTT. It yields the protein CASSARVAGEDTQYF. The chain couples TRBV7-2 to TRBJ2-3; 9 bases align to TRBD2. V lost 5 bases to trimming and J lost 5 bases; unmatched junction nucleotides: 8. CDR3 length: 15 amino acids. Per germline, CDR1 SGHTA and CDR2 FQGNSA.

This clonotype was found many times. J is TRBJ2-7 and V is TRBV7-9; 10 nucleotides align to TRBD1. The ends lost 5 bases at V and 5 bases at J; junction bases unmatched: 9. Germline V gene lookup returns CDR1 SEHNR and CDR2 FQNEAQ (reference sequence). This CDR3 region has 15 residues. DNA of the CDR3: TGTGCCAGCAGCCGGACGGACAGGGGGGTCGACGAGCAGTACTTC. Its translation: CASSRTDRGVDEQYF. Looking up the rest from reference TRBV7-9 and TRBJ2-7 gives the full variable domain: DTGVSQNPRHKITKRGQNVTFRCDPISEHNRLYWYRQTLGQGPEFLTYFQNEAQLEKSRLLSDRFSAERPKGSFSTLEIQRTEQGDSAMYLCASSRTDRGVDEQYFGPGTRLTVT.

This clonotype was observed many times. The genes are TRBV28 and TRBJ1-5, with 10 bases fitting TRBD1. V lost 3 bases, J lost 0 bases, and 8 bases stayed unmatched. The CDR3 spans 18 residues. Germline assignment: CDR1 MDHEN and CDR2 SYDVKM. CDR3 residues: CASSFPGQGRYSNQPQHF. CDR3 sequence (DNA): TGTGCCAGCAGTTTCCCGGGACAGGGGAGATATAGCAATCAGCCCCAGCATTTT. Full variable domain (rest looked up from reference TRBV28 and TRBJ1-5): DVKVTQSSRYLVKRTGEKVFLECVQDMDHENMFWYRQDPGLGLRLIYFSYDVKMKEKGDIPEGYSVSREKKERFSLILESASTNQTSMYLCASSFPGQGRYSNQPQHFGDGTRLSIL.

This clonotype was seen ten or more times. This chain joins TRBV20-1 and TRBJ2-3; 7 positions agree with TRBD2. The CDR3 consists of 16 residues. Trimming removed 5 bases from V and 2 bases from J; junction bases left unmatched: 13. CDR1 is DFQATT and CDR2 is SNEGSKA in the germline V gene (reference sequence). CDR3 bases: TGCAGTGCTCCCCCCCTAGCGGACCCTAACACAGATACGCAGTATTTT. Translated: CSAPPLADPNTDTQYF.

The chain employs TRBV7-2 and TRBJ1-5; D gene uncertain. This CDR3 has 13 amino acids. The germline V gene encodes CDR1 SGHTA and CDR2 FQGNSA. Trimming took off 2 bases at V and 0 bases at J, with 2 bases between the two ends. Written as DNA, the CDR3 is TGTGCCAGCAGCTTACATAGCAATCAGCCCCAGCATTTT. Protein: CASSLHSNQPQHF.

This clonotype was seen a few times. The chain has TRBV29-1 and TRBJ1-2; D might be TRBD1 (6 bases). Germline V gives CDR1 SQVTM, CDR2 ANQGSEA. The germline V and J ends were trimmed by 7 bases and 6 bases, with 21 bases remaining between them. The CDR3 totals 14 residues. The CDR3 region has the DNA TGCAGCGCTGGCCGGGACAAGGACCGAGATGGCTACACCTTC. Its translation is CSAGRDKDRDGYTF.

There are a few counts of this clonotype. The chain carries TRBV28 and TRBJ2-1; D is perhaps TRBD1 (5 bases). Germline V gene sequence: CDR1 MDHEN, CDR2 SYDVKM. There are 13 residues in the CDR3. Trimming removed 3 bases from V and 10 bases from J, with 13 bases in between. CDR3 region: CASSFVGVEEQFF. DNA of the CDR3: TGTGCCAGCAGTTTTGTAGGGGTAGAGGAGCAGTTCTTC.